This entry lists 8 T cell receptor beta chains sequenced from one sample in a study of blood T cell repertoires in COVID-19. The data were produced by immunoSEQ multiplex PCR, yet TCRdb's version contains in-frame clones alone and is incomplete. Seen here are 20,000 to 25,000 clones, about 90% observed once, and the top ten hold over 6%. The specimen was peripheral blood. The receptors derive from a woman of 80 years or more with active COVID-19.

Here the CDR3 reads CASSFLGQTNYGYTF. The CDR3 DNA reads TGTGCCAGCAGCTTTTTGGGGCAAACTAACTATGGCTACACCTTC. The chain combines TRBV5-5 with TRBJ1-2; a possible D gene is TRBD1 (5 bases). CDR1 and CDR2 (germline): SGHKS, YYEKEE (reference sequence). The CDR3 is made up of 15 amino acids. V lost 2 bases and J lost 0, with 11 bases in between.

V usage is TRBV5-1 and J usage is TRBJ2-2; 9 nucleotides align to TRBD1. V lost 4 bases to trimming and J lost 3 bases; unmatched junction nucleotides: 10. The germline V gene encodes CDR1 SGHRS and CDR2 YFSETQ. The CDR3 spans 17 residues. The CDR3 DNA reads as TGCGCCAGCAGCAAAAACAGGGGGCAATCGGACACCGGGGAGCTGTTTTTT. Protein product: CASSKNRGQSDTGELFF.

The chain has TRBV27 and TRBJ2-5; 9 bases align to TRBD2. The CDR3 runs to 15 residues. The V gene's germline CDR1 is MNHEY and CDR2 SMNVEV (reference sequence). J was trimmed by 2 bases and V by 3 bases; bases with no gene match: 4. The CDR3 DNA is TGTGCCAGCAGTTTTGGCGGGGGGGCTCAAGAGACCCAGTACTTC. Residues: CASSFGGGAQETQYF.

This clone was counted a few times. The chain couples TRBV19 to TRBJ1-5; no reliable D call. This CDR3 comprises 15 residues. Per the germline V gene, CDR1 is LNHDA and CDR2 is SQIVND (reference sequence). Trimming took off 2 bases at V and 7 bases at J, with 15 bases between the two ends. CDR3 sequence reads: CASSISSGVAQPQHF. The CDR3 DNA follows: TGTGCCAGTAGTATAAGTTCCGGGGTAGCCCAGCCCCAGCATTTT. Supplemented by reference TRBV19 and TRBJ1-5, the full variable domain reads DGGITQSPKYLFRKEGQNVTLSCEQNLNHDAMYWYRQDPGQGLRLIYYSQIVNDFQKGDIAEGYSVSREKKESFPLTVTSAQKNPTAFYLCASSISSGVAQPQHFGDGTRLSIL.

This clone was detected a few times. Because it lacks the conserved phenylalanine or tryptophan at the end, this CDR3 is likely a read error. It is unclear where the CDR3 begins or ends on the DNA, so no DNA is shown, and the CDR3 is as TCRdb lists it. The chain employs TRBV6-5 and TRBJ1-2. The germline V gene encodes CDR1 MNHEY and CDR2 SVGAGI. The CDR3 length is 10 residues, termini included. The chain's CDR3 is CASRANSGVV.

The rearrangement joins TRBV5-4 to TRBJ1-1, with 7 positions matching TRBD1. Germline V gives CDR1 SGHNT, CDR2 YYREEE (reference sequence). With 4 bases clipped from V and 0 bases from J, the junction kept 9 bases outside the gene matches. The CDR3 contains 16 residues. CDR3 nucleotides: TGTGCCAGCAGCGGGGGACAGCCTCAAATGAACACTGAAGCTTTCTTT. Its translation: CASSGGQPQMNTEAFF.

The CDR3 reads CASGSPGLAGEETQYF. The CDR3 nucleotides are TGTGCTAGTGGCTCTCCGGGACTAGCGGGGGAAGAGACCCAGTACTTC. The rearrangement joins TRBV12-5 to TRBJ2-5; 14 nucleotides line up with TRBD2. Germline V gives CDR1 LGHNT, CDR2 FRNRAP. The CDR3 loop spans 16 amino acids. The V segment lost 6 bases and the J segment 3 bases; nucleotides outside the gene matches: 6.

The chain combines TRBV13 with TRBJ1-2; D is ambiguous. The V end was cut by 0 bases, the J end by 6 bases, with 5 bases between. Germline CDR1 and CDR2: PRHDT and FYEKMQ (reference sequence). This CDR3 spans 12 amino acids. The CDR3 reads CASSLGPDGYTF. As DNA, the CDR3 is TGTGCCAGCAGCTTAGGCCCCGATGGCTACACCTTC.